The 5 T cell receptor beta chains below all came from one sample that was sequenced in a study of T cells in tuberculosis. Sequencing used immunoSEQ multiplex PCR; TCRdb keeps in-frame clones, though not all of them. This sample carries over 30,000 clones, around 93% of them seen once, and the ten largest clones take 6% to 8%. Specimen: PBMCs. All receptors derive from a donor aged 5-35 years with latent tuberculosis or without tuberculosis infection. Some clones in this sample may be carry-over from other donors' samples.

The chain couples TRBV5-1 to TRBJ2-3, with D tentatively TRBD2 (6 bases). Germline loops: CDR1 SGHRS, CDR2 YFSETQ. The CDR3 contains 16 residues. V lost 0 bases and J lost 2, with 13 bases in between. CDR3 coding DNA: TGCGCCAGCAGCTTGGCGTCAGGAGGGCTCACAGATACGCAGTATTTT. Residues: CASSLASGGLTDTQYF.

This rearrangement joins TRBV2 to TRBJ2-7; D is ambiguous. V was clipped by 6 bases and J by 2 bases, with 8 bases between them. CDR1 is SNHLY and CDR2 is FYNNEI in the germline V gene. The CDR3 runs 12 residues. The CDR3 protein is CASSGSAYEQYF. DNA of the CDR3: TGTGCCAGCAGCGGCAGCGCCTACGAGCAGTACTTC.

The genes are TRBV28 and TRBJ1-3; the match to TRBD1 covers 10 bases. The ends lost 7 bases at V and 0 bases at J; junction bases unmatched: 3. Germline lookup yields CDR1 MDHEN and CDR2 SYDVKM. This CDR3 region has 15 residues. The CDR3 region has the DNA TGTGCCAGCACCCGACAGGGGGCCTCTGGAAACACCATATATTTT. This encodes CASTRQGASGNTIYF.

The chain is built from TRBV14 and TRBJ2-1; tentative D call: TRBD2 (7 bases). Trimming stripped 0 bases from V and 2 bases from J, with 11 bases between. The germline CDR1 and CDR2 sequences are SGHDN and FVKESK. This CDR3 has 16 amino acids. Here the CDR3 DNA reads TGTGCCAGCAGCCAAGAGATAGGGGGGGCCTACAATGAGCAGTTCTTC. Translation: CASSQEIGGAYNEQFF.

The chain uses TRBV6-6 and TRBJ1-2; 9 bases match TRBD1. CDR3 length equals 15 residues. Germline V gene lookup returns CDR1 MNHNY and CDR2 SVGAGI (reference sequence). Trimming removed 4 bases from V and 8 bases from J; junction bases left unmatched: 11. DNA for the CDR3: TGTGCCAGCAGTTTCTCCCCACAGGGGGCGGTCGGCTACACCTTC. Translated, it gives CASSFSPQGAVGYTF.